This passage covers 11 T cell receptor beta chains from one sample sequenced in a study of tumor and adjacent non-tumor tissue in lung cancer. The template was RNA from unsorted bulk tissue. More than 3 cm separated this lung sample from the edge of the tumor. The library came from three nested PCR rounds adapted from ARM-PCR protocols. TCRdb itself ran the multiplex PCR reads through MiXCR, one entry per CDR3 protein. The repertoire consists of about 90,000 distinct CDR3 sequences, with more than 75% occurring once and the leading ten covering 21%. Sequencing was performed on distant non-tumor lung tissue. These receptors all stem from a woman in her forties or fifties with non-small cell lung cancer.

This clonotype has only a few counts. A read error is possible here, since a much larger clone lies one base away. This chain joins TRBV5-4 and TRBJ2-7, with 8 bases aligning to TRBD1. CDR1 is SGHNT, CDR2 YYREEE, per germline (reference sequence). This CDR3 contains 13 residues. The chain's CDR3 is CASNLQGAEEQYF. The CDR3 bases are TGTGCCAGCAACTTGCAGGGGGCGGAAGAGCAGTACTTC.

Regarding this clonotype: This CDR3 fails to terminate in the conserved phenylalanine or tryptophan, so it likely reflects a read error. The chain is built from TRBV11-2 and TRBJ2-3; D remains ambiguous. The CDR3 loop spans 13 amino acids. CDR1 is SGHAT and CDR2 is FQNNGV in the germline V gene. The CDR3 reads CVCSLDRADTQYI. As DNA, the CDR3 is TGTGTCTGCAGCTTAGATCGGGCAGATACGCAGTATATT.

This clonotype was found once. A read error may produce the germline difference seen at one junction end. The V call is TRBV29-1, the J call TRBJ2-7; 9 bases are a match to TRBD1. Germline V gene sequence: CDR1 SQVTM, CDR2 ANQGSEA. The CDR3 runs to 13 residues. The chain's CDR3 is CSATDRGVYEQCF. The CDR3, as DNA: TGCAGCGCGACGGACAGGGGAGTCTACGAGCAGTGCTTC.

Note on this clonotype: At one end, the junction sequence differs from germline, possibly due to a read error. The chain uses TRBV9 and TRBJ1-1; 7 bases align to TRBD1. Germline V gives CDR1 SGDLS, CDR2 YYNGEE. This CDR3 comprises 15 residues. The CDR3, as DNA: TGTGCCGGCAGAGTGTCCGGGGACAGGAACACTGAAGCTTTCTTT. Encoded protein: CAGRVSGDRNTEAFF.

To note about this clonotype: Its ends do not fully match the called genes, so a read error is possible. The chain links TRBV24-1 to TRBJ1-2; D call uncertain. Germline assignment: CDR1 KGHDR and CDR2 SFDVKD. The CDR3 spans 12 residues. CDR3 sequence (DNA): TGTGCCATCAGTGCTCCAGACTATGACTACACCTTC. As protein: CAISAPDYDYTF.

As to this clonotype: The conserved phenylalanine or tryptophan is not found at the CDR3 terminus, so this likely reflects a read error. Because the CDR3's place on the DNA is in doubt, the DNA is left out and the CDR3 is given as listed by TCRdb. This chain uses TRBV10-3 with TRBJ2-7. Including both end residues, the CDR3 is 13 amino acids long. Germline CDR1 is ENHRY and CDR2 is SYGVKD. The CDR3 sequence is CAIEGINTYEQNS.

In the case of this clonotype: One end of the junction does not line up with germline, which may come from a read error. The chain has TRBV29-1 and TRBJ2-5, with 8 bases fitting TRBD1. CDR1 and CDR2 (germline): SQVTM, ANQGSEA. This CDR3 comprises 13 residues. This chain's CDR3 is CSVVAMGQETHYF. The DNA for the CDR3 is TGCAGCGTTGTAGCCATGGGACAGGAGACCCATTACTTC.

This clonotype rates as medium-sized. The CDR3 sequence: CASSLEAGGTGELFF. The CDR3 region has the DNA TGTGCCAGCAGCTTAGAGGCAGGGGGTACCGGGGAGCTGTTTTTT. The rearrangement uses TRBV11-2 and TRBJ2-2; 7 nucleotides match TRBD1. CDR3 length: 15 amino acids. The V and J ends lost 0 bases and 5 bases, in that order; junction bases with no gene match: 3. CDR1 is SGHAT, CDR2 FQNNGV, per germline.

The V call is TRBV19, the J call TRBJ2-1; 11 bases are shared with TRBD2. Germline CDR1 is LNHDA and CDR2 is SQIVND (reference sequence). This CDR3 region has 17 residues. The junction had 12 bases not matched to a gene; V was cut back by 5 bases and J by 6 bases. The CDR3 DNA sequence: TGTGCCAGTAGTCCTCCAAGACTAGCGGGAAGAGCCAATGAGCAGTTCTTC. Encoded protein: CASSPPRLAGRANEQFF.

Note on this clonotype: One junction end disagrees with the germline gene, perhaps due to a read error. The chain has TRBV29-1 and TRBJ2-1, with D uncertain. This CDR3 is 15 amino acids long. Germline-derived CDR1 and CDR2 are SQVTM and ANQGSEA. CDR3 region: CSVELSGSSYIEQIF. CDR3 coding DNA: TGCAGCGTTGAACTGTCCGGAAGCTCCTACATTGAGCAGATCTTC.

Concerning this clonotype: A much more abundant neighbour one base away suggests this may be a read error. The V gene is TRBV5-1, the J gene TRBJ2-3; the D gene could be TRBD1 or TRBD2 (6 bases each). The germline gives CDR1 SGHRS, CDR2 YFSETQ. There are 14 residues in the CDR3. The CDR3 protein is CPSSLGGYTDTQYF. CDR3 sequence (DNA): TGCCCCAGCAGCTTGGGGGGCTACACAGATACGCAGTATTTT.